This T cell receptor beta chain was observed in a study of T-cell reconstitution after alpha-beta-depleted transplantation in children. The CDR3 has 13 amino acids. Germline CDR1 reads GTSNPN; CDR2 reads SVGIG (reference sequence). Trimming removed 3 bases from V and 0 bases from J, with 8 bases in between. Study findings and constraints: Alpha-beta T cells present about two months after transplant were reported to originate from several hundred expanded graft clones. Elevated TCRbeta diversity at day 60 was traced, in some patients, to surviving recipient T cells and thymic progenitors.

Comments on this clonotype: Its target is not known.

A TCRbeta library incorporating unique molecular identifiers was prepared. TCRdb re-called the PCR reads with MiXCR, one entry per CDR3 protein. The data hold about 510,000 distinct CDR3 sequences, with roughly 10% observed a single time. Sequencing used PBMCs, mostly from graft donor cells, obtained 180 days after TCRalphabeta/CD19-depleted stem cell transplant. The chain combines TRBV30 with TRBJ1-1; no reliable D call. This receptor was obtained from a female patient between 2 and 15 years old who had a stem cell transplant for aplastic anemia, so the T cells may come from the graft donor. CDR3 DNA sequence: TGTGCCTGGAGGTCAACCATGAACACTGAAGCTTTCTTT. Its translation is CAWRSTMNTEAFF.